The entry that follows covers one TCR beta chain sequence. Its antigen is not identified. A much bigger clone sits one base away, suggesting this may be a read error. These data originate in a study of Graves' ophthalmopathy and Graves' hyperthyroidism. Per germline, CDR1 SGHVS and CDR2 FQNEAQ. The V and J ends lost 3 bases and 3 bases respectively, with 8 bases between them. This CDR3 is 13 amino acids long. The study, taken as a whole, reports: An 81.08% specificity and just under 90% sensitivity were achieved by a 13-signature model that separated ophthalmopathy from stable hyperthyroidism. Predictions made by the model for ophthalmopathy progression reached 70.59% sensitivity and approximately 72% specificity. Appearing in blood as well were most expanded thyroid clonotypes above 0.001 frequency.

Amplifying from RNA transcripts, the study obtained TCR beta CDR3 regions. The first round was an RT-PCR with HTBI primers, and the second round was a multiplex PCR. TCRdb fed the multiplex PCR reads into MiXCR, producing one record per CDR3 protein. The sample has some 1.1 million distinct CDR3 sequences, about two fifths seen once. The sample consisted of peripheral blood or thyroid tissue (not recorded which). This sequence originates from an adult man with Graves' hyperthyroidism. The chain combines TRBV7-8 with TRBJ1-2; D is ambiguous. Written as DNA, the CDR3 is TGTGCCAGCAGCTTCACGAGGGACTATGGCTACACCTTC. Amino acids: CASSFTRDYGYTF. Supplemented by reference TRBV7-8 and TRBJ1-2, the full variable domain reads GAGVSQSPRYKVAKRGQDVALRCDPISGHVSLFWYQQALGQGPEFLTYFQNEAQLDKSGLPSDRFFAERPEGSVSTLKIQRTQQEDSAVYLCASSFTRDYGYTFGSGTRLTVV.